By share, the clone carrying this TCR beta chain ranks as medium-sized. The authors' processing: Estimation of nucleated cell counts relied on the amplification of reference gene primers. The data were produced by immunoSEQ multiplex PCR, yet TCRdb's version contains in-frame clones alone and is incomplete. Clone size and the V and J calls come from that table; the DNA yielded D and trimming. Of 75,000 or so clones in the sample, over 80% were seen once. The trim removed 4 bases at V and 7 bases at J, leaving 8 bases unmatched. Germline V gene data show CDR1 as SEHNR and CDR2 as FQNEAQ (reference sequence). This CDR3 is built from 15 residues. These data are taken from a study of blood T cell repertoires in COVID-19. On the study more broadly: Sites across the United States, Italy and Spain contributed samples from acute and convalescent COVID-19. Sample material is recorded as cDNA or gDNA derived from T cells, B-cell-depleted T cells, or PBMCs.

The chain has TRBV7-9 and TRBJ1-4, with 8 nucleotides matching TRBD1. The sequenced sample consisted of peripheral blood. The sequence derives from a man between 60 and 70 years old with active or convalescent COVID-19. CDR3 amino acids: CASSYGQGDREKLFF. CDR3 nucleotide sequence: TGTGCCAGCAGCTACGGACAGGGAGATCGTGAAAAACTGTTTTTT.